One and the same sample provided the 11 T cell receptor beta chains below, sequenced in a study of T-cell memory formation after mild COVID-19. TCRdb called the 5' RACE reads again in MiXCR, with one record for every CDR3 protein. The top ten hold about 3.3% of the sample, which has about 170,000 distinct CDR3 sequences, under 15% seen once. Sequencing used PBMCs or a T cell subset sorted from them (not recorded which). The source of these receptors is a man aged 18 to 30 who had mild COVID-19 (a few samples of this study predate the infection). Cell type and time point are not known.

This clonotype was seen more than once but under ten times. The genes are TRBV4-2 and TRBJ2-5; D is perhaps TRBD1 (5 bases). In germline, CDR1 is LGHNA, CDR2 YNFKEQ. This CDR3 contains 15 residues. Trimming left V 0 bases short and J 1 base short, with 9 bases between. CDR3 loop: CASSQEYRSQETQYF. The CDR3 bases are TGTGCCAGCAGCCAAGAATACAGGAGCCAAGAGACCCAGTACTTC.

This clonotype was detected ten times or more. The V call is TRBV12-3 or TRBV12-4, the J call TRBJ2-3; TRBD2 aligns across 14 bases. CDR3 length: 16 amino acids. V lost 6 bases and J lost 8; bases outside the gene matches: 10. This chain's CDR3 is CASSSRTSGGRGTQYF. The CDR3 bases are TGTGCCAGCAGCTCCCGGACTAGCGGGGGGCGGGGTACGCAGTATTTT.

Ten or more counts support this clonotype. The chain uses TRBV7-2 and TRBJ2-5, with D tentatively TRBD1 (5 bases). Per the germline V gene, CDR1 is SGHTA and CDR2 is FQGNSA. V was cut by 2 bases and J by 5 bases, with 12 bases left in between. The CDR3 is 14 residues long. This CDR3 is CASSLQGQEETQYF. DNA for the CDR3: TGTGCCAGCAGCTTACAGGGTCAGGAGGAGACCCAGTACTTC.

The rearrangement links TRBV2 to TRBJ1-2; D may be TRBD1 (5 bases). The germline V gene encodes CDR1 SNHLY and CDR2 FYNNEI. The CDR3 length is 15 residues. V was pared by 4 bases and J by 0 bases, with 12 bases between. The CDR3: CASSVSGLANYGYTF. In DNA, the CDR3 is TGTGCCAGCAGTGTTTCGGGACTCGCTAACTATGGCTACACCTTC.

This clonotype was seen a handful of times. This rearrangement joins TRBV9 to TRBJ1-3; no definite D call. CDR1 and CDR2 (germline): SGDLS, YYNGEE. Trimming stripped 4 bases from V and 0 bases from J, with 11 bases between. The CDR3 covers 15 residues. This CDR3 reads CASSPTPDSGNTIYF. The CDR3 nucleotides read TGTGCCAGCAGCCCTACCCCAGACTCTGGAAACACCATATATTTT. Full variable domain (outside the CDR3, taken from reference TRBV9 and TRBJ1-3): DSGVTQTPKHLITATGQRVTLRCSPRSGDLSVYWYQQSLDQGLQFLIQYYNGEERAKGNILERFSAQQFPDLHSELNLSSLELGDSALYFCASSPTPDSGNTIYFGEGSWLTVV.

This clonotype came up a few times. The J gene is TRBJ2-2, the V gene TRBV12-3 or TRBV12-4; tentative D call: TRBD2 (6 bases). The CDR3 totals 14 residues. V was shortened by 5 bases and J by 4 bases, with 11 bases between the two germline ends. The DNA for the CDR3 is TGTGCCAGCAGTCTACAGACTAGCACCGGGGAGCTGTTTTTT. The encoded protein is CASSLQTSTGELFF.

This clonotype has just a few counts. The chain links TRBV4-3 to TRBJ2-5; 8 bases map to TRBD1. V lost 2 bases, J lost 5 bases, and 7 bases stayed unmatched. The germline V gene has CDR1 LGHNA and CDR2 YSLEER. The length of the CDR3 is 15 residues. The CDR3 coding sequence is TGCGCCAGCAGCCAAACTGGACAGGGCAGGGAGACCCAGTACTTC. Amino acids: CASSQTGQGRETQYF.

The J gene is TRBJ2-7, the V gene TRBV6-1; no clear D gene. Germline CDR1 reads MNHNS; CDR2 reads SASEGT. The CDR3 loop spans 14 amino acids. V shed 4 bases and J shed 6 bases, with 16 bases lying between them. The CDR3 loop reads CASSAGPLSGEQYF. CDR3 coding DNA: TGTGCCAGCAGTGCCGGGCCTCTCTCTGGCGAGCAGTACTTC.

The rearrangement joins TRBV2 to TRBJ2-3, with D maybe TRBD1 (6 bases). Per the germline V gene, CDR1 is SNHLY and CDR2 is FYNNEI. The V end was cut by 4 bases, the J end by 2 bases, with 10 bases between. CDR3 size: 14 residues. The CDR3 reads CASSAGASTDTQYF. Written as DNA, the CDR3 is TGTGCCAGCAGTGCAGGGGCATCCACAGATACGCAGTATTTT.

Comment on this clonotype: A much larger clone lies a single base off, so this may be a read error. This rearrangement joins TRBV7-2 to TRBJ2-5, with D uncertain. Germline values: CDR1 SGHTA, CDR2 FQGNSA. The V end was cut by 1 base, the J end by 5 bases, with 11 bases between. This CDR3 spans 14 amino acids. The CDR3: CASSLVSGWETQYF. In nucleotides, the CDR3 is TGTGCCAGCAGCTTAGTCTCTGGGTGGGAGACCCAGTACTTC.

CDR3 protein: CASSPLRGTGLPGYGYTF. CDR3 in DNA: TGTGCCAGCAGCCCACTTCGAGGGACAGGCCTCCCGGGGTATGGCTACACCTTC. The genes are TRBV3-1 and TRBJ1-2; 8 bases match TRBD1. CDR3 size: 18 residues. With 4 bases clipped from V and 5 bases from J, the junction kept 18 bases outside the gene matches. Germline loops: CDR1 LGHDT, CDR2 YNNKEL (reference sequence).